One sample yielded the 3 T cell receptor beta chains listed below, sequenced in a study of OX40 agonist ivuxolimab in advanced cancers. Here immunoSEQ multiplex PCR was the method, and the copy in TCRdb shows in-frame clones only, minus some. Of approximately 68,000 clones listed, roughly 90% were seen once; the top ten hold 0.85% to 1.2%. Sequences were derived from CD4+ or CD8+ T cells sorted from blood, sampled in a trial of the OX40 agonist ivuxolimab. All receptors derive from an adult with an advanced solid tumor such as melanoma, head and neck, liver or kidney cancer.

The gene calls are TRBV2 and TRBJ2-1, with D unclear. Germline CDR1 is SNHLY and CDR2 is FYNNEI. The CDR3 has 12 residues. Between the trimmed V and J ends, which lost 7 bases and 5 bases, there was a span of 9 bases. The CDR3, as DNA: TGTGCCAGCAATCTGTCTGACAATGAGCAGTTCTTC. It yields the protein CASNLSDNEQFF.

The chain links TRBV7-2 to TRBJ2-7; D not resolved. Trimming removed 1 base at V and 6 bases at J, with 13 bases between. This CDR3 region has 14 residues. Germline V CDR1 and CDR2: SGHTA, FQGNSA. The CDR3 nucleotides are TGTGCCAGCAGCTTAGGAATAGCTGCGAGCGAGCAGTACTTC. Residues: CASSLGIAASEQYF.

This rearrangement joins TRBV7-9 to TRBJ2-7; D uncertain. The V end was cut by 3 bases, the J end by 8 bases, with 14 bases between. The CDR3 runs 13 residues. Germline loops: CDR1 SEHNR, CDR2 FQNEAQ (reference sequence). CDR3 amino acids: CASSLSGRYKQYF. The CDR3 DNA sequence: TGTGCCAGCAGCTTGAGTGGCAGATATAAGCAGTACTTC.